Reported below is one T cell receptor (beta chain). Its antigen remains unknown. This sample is part of a study of beta chain features in type 1 diabetes. Findings of the study overall: It was not settled here whether HLA type affects TCRB rearrangement. A pattern of fewer insertions and more deletions at VDJ junctions was seen in type 1 diabetes patients.

One heparinised blood draw, averaging about 100 mL, came from each donor. Sorting of CD4+ naive, central memory, regulatory and stem cell-like memory cells was performed via CD45RO/CCR7/CD25/CD127/CD95/CD27. Sequenced material consisted of expressed TCRB transcripts (all of the isolated RNA was reverse transcribed). Method: immunoSEQ multiplex PCR; TCRdb's copy keeps in-frame clones and lacks some. The sample lists over 150,000 clones; 13% were seen once. The CDR3 is made up of 14 amino acids. Per the germline V gene, CDR1 is MDHEN and CDR2 is SYDVKM. V shed 4 bases and J shed 4 bases, with 14 bases lying between them.

The origin of this receptor is a woman under 30 in good health. The V and J genes are TRBV28 and TRBJ2-7; possibly TRBD2 for D (5 bases). Source material: central memory CD4+ T cells from blood. The chain's CDR3 is CASSSEGPKYEQYF. The CDR3 coding sequence is TGTGCCAGCAGTTCAGAGGGCCCTAAGTACGAGCAGTACTTC.